The next 28 T cell receptor beta chains were all read from a single sample in a study of T-cell memory formation after mild COVID-19. One entry per CDR3 protein results from TCRdb running MiXCR on the 5' RACE reads. The table lists around 370,000 distinct CDR3 sequences, around a fifth of them singletons. What was sequenced was PBMCs or a T cell subset sorted from them (not recorded which). These receptors were taken from an adult woman who had mild COVID-19 (a few samples of this study predate the infection). Cell type and time point are not known.

The genes are TRBV12-3 or TRBV12-4 and TRBJ1-2, with unresolved D. The CDR3 runs to 13 residues. The V end lost 3 bases, the J end lost 2 bases, and 7 bases lay between the germline ends. This CDR3 reads CASSFYNNYGYTF. The CDR3 DNA is TGTGCCAGCAGTTTCTACAACAACTATGGCTACACCTTC.

The genes are TRBV29-1 and TRBJ2-3, with D perhaps TRBD1 or TRBD2 (6 bases each). Germline lookup yields CDR1 SQVTM and CDR2 ANQGSEA. The CDR3 sequence is 13 residues long. V was cut by 7 bases and J by 2 bases, with 13 bases left in between. CDR3 protein: CSGGTTNTDTQYF. DNA for the CDR3: TGCAGCGGCGGGACAACCAACACAGATACGCAGTATTTT.

This chain uses TRBV20-1 with TRBJ2-7; 10 positions match TRBD1. Germline V CDR1 and CDR2: DFQATT, SNEGSKA (reference sequence). With V trimmed by 6 bases and J by 2 bases, 7 bases remained unmatched. The CDR3 spans 14 residues. DNA for the CDR3: TGCAGTGCGAGGGACAGGGGAAGGACCTACGAGCAGTACTTC. It is translated as CSARDRGRTYEQYF.

The rearrangement uses TRBV30 and TRBJ2-7; 7 bases map to TRBD1. Germline values: CDR1 GTSNPN, CDR2 SVGIG (reference sequence). CDR3 length equals 14 residues. With V trimmed by 6 bases and J by 3 bases, 11 bases remained unmatched. This CDR3 is CACHWDSIDYEQYF. CDR3 nucleotides: TGTGCCTGTCACTGGGACAGTATCGACTACGAGCAGTACTTC.

This clonotype turned up a few times. The V gene is TRBV10-3, the J gene TRBJ2-3; possible D gene TRBD1, 6 bases. V was shortened by 8 bases and J by 0 bases, with 15 bases between the two germline ends. CDR3 length: 15 amino acids. Germline CDR1 ENHRY, CDR2 SYGVKD. The CDR3 sequence: CAIGQGSSSTDTQYF. CDR3 coding DNA: TGTGCCATCGGGCAGGGGAGTTCTAGCACAGATACGCAGTATTTT.

The sample holds a few counts of this clonotype. V is TRBV12-3 or TRBV12-4 and J is TRBJ2-7; 8 bases map to TRBD1. Unmatched junction bases numbered 12, after V lost 7 bases and J lost 7 bases. This CDR3 comprises 14 residues. The CDR3 DNA sequence: TGTGCCAGCACCTTACGGACACAGGGGGGAGAGCAGTACTTC. Its translation: CASTLRTQGGEQYF.

This chain links TRBV6-4 with TRBJ2-3; D not certain. V was pared by 0 bases and J by 4 bases, with 8 bases between. CDR3 size: 14 residues. Germline CDR1 is MRHNA and CDR2 is SNTAGT. CDR3 nucleotides: TGTGCCAGCAGTGACTCGAGGCAGCCAGATACGCAGTATTTT. Protein sequence: CASSDSRQPDTQYF.

The rearrangement uses TRBV4-3 and TRBJ2-7; 9 bases match TRBD1. This CDR3 is 15 amino acids long. CDR1 is LGHNA and CDR2 is YSLEER in the germline V gene. The V and J ends lost 6 bases and 1 base, in that order; junction bases with no gene match: 7. This CDR3 is CASSRDRDTSYEQYF. The CDR3, as DNA: TGCGCCAGCAGTCGGGACAGGGATACGTCCTACGAGCAGTACTTC.

A few counts support this clonotype. This chain connects TRBV20-1 to TRBJ2-5, with 9 nucleotides matching TRBD2. From germline, CDR1 is DFQATT and CDR2 SNEGSKA (reference sequence). Trimming took 7 bases from V and 1 from J; bases not matched to a gene: 7. The CDR3 length is 14 residues. The CDR3 protein is CSGGSGGIQETQYF. The CDR3, as DNA: TGCAGTGGGGGTAGCGGGGGAATCCAAGAGACCCAGTACTTC.

This clonotype was observed a few times. The chain recombines TRBV27 with TRBJ2-3, with D possibly matching TRBD2 (5 bases). The V end was cut by 3 bases, the J end by 1 base, with 14 bases between. There are 16 residues in the CDR3. CDR1 and CDR2 from the germline V gene are MNHEY and SMNVEV (reference sequence). This chain's CDR3 is CASSFTIAWGTDTQYF. The DNA of the CDR3 is TGTGCCAGCAGTTTTACAATAGCGTGGGGCACAGATACGCAGTATTTT.

The chain is built from TRBV7-3 and TRBJ2-5; D unresolved. The CDR3 spans 14 residues. Germline V lookup: CDR1 SGHTA, CDR2 FQGTGA. V shed 0 bases and J shed 3 bases, with 8 bases lying between them. CDR3 nucleotide sequence: TGTGCCAGCAGCTTAACGTCAGAGGAAGAGACCCAGTACTTC. It codes for CASSLTSEEETQYF.

The sample holds a few counts of this clonotype. The genes are TRBV20-1 and TRBJ1-5; tentative D call: TRBD1 (6 bases). The V gene's germline CDR1 is DFQATT and CDR2 SNEGSKA (reference sequence). The germline V and J ends were trimmed by 3 bases and 7 bases, with 16 bases remaining between them. The CDR3 is made up of 14 amino acids. This CDR3 reads CSASDPGTSQPQHF. In DNA form, the CDR3 reads TGCAGTGCTAGTGACCCCGGGACATCGCAGCCCCAGCATTTT.

In its sample, this clonotype was seen a few times. V usage is TRBV9 and J usage is TRBJ1-1; 7 positions agree with TRBD1. The germline gives CDR1 SGDLS, CDR2 YYNGEE. V was pared by 3 bases and J by 4 bases, with 3 bases of the junction left unmatched. The CDR3 sequence is 13 residues long. CDR3: CASSAQGVTEAFF. DNA of the CDR3: TGTGCCAGCAGCGCTCAGGGGGTCACTGAAGCTTTCTTT.

The V gene is TRBV20-1, the J gene TRBJ2-7, with D uncertain. The CDR3 runs 13 residues. Germline CDR1 reads DFQATT; CDR2 reads SNEGSKA (reference sequence). Trimming took off 0 bases at V and 3 bases at J, with 9 bases between the two ends. CDR3 nucleotide sequence: TGCAGTGCTAGAGAATCTTCAGACTACGAGCAGTACTTC. This gives the protein CSARESSDYEQYF.

This clonotype came up a few times. The V gene is TRBV13, the J gene TRBJ2-7; D gene uncertain. V gave up 3 bases and J gave up 7 bases, with 13 bases separating them. Germline lookup yields CDR1 PRHDT and CDR2 FYEKMQ (reference sequence). The CDR3 runs 13 residues. The CDR3 coding sequence is TGTGCCAGCAGCTTTTTCTCCGGTGGTGAGCAGTACTTC. Amino acid sequence: CASSFFSGGEQYF.

In its sample, this clonotype was seen a few times. V is TRBV20-1 and J is TRBJ1-6; D is perhaps TRBD1 (5 bases). The CDR3 has 15 amino acids. V lost 0 bases and J lost 7, with 13 bases in between. Germline V gene sequence: CDR1 DFQATT, CDR2 SNEGSKA (reference sequence). The CDR3: CSARDPPGTNSPLHF. CDR3 coding DNA: TGCAGTGCTAGAGATCCCCCCGGGACCAATTCACCCCTCCACTTT.

This rearrangement joins TRBV11-2 to TRBJ2-2; no definite D call. Germline CDR1 is SGHAT and CDR2 is FQNNGV. The CDR3 extends over 11 amino acids. Trimming pared 7 bases from V and 5 bases from J, leaving 5 bases between. As DNA, the CDR3 is TGTGCCAGCACCGGTACCGGGGAGCTGTTTTTT. Its protein is CASTGTGELFF.

This clonotype showed up just a few times. The chain employs TRBV5-5 and TRBJ1-1, with D possibly being TRBD1 (5 bases). Germline values: CDR1 SGHKS, CDR2 YYEKEE (reference sequence). CDR3 length: 14 amino acids. V lost 1 base and J lost 7, with 14 bases in between. The CDR3 region has the DNA TGTGCCAGCAGCTTGCCCGGGAGGGGCCTTGAAGCTTTCTTT. This translates into CASSLPGRGLEAFF.

DNA of the CDR3: TGCAGCGTTGATACGACAGGGTCATACGATACGCAGTATTTT. The encoded protein is CSVDTTGSYDTQYF. The chain joins TRBV29-1 to TRBJ2-3; 7 positions match TRBD1. The CDR3 runs 14 residues. Germline V gene data show CDR1 as SQVTM and CDR2 as ANQGSEA. Trimming at V came to 3 bases and at J to 6 bases, leaving 9 bases not matched to a gene.

Only a few counts were recorded for this clonotype. V and J are TRBV18 and TRBJ2-2, with D uncertain. Germline-derived CDR1 and CDR2 are KGHSH and LQKENI. The CDR3 runs to 14 residues. The V and J ends lost 2 bases and 7 bases respectively, with 11 bases between them. This chain's CDR3 is CASSPASLGGELFF. The CDR3 DNA is TGTGCCAGCTCACCAGCCAGCCTAGGCGGGGAGCTGTTTTTT.

The V and J genes are TRBV12-3 or TRBV12-4 and TRBJ1-1, with 7 bases fitting TRBD1. The CDR3 is made up of 14 amino acids. V was clipped by 5 bases and J by 8 bases; unmatched bases: 11. The CDR3 sequence is CASSPRIQGSEAFF. The DNA for the CDR3 is TGTGCCAGCAGTCCAAGGATACAGGGGAGCGAAGCTTTCTTT.

This clonotype was detected a few times. V and J are TRBV7-3 and TRBJ2-2; 7 positions agree with TRBD1. Per the germline V gene, CDR1 is SGHTA and CDR2 is FQGTGA. The CDR3 length is 13 residues. V dropped 6 bases and J dropped 6; count of bases not matched to a gene: 4. The CDR3 nucleotides read TGTGCCAGCAGGACAGGGTCGGCCGGGGAGCTGTTTTTT. This sequence encodes CASRTGSAGELFF.

The CDR3 region is CSVGAGGNQPQHF. CDR3 coding DNA: TGCAGCGTTGGGGCCGGGGGAAATCAGCCCCAGCATTTT. The V call is TRBV29-1, the J call TRBJ1-5; weak D call: TRBD1 (5 bases). The CDR3 has 13 amino acids. CDR1 is SQVTM, CDR2 ANQGSEA, per germline. Trimming removed 4 bases at V and 4 bases at J, with 11 bases between.

This clonotype was recorded a few times. CDR3 in amino acids: CASSLDTGHVDEQFF. The CDR3 DNA is TGTGCCAGCAGCTTAGACACAGGGCACGTCGATGAGCAGTTCTTC. V gene TRBV7-9 combines with J gene TRBJ2-1, with D perhaps matching TRBD1 (6 bases). Trimming stripped 1 base from V and 8 bases from J, with 15 bases between. Per the germline V gene, CDR1 is SEHNR and CDR2 is FQNEAQ (reference sequence). The CDR3 is made up of 15 amino acids.

This clonotype was picked up one time. This chain uses TRBV9 with TRBJ1-5, with 7 bases lining up with TRBD1. Germline V gives CDR1 SGDLS, CDR2 YYNGEE. J lost 8 bases, V lost 2 bases, and 10 bases had no gene match. The CDR3 is 15 residues long. The DNA of the CDR3 is TGTGCCAGCAGCGTTACAACAGGGGCTGGAGAGCCCCAGCATTTT. This sequence encodes CASSVTTGAGEPQHF.

This clonotype was seen ten or more times. This chain uses TRBV12-3 or TRBV12-4 with TRBJ2-2; 7 nucleotides align to TRBD2. The CDR3 is 16 amino acids. With 6 bases clipped from V and 6 bases from J, the junction kept 13 bases outside the gene matches. CDR3 protein: CASSRTRGTNSGELFF. CDR3 bases: TGTGCCAGCAGCCGGACCCGCGGGACTAACTCCGGGGAGCTGTTTTTT.

The chain recombines TRBV12-3 or TRBV12-4 with TRBJ2-1; TRBD2 agrees at 10 bases. The junction had 12 bases not matched to a gene; V was cut back by 6 bases and J by 7 bases. The CDR3 is 16 residues long. Here the CDR3 reads CASSREAGGPRNEQFF. The CDR3 nucleotides are TGTGCCAGCAGCCGTGAAGCGGGAGGGCCTCGGAATGAGCAGTTCTTC.

This clonotype was counted once. The chain couples TRBV27 to TRBJ2-7; 7 positions match TRBD2. This CDR3 spans 15 amino acids. Trimming cost V 5 bases and J 2 bases; bases outside gene matches: 9. CDR1 and CDR2 (germline): MNHEY, SMNVEV (reference sequence). The CDR3 nucleotides read TGTGCCAGCAGTAAGCACTTGAGCGGGGCCTACGAGCAGTACTTC. It translates to CASSKHLSGAYEQYF.